The table lists the clone carrying this T cell receptor beta chain with a few counts. Its target is unknown. Each single cDNA molecule received a unique molecular identifier. Via MiXCR, TCRdb re-called the 5' RACE reads, giving one row per CDR3 protein. This table holds about 62,000 distinct CDR3 sequences, roughly 8.8% found once. The sample belongs to a study of early T cells in non-severe SARS-CoV-2 infection. Study context: Chains from this unsorted whole-blood bulk RNA could not be paired.

The germline gives CDR1 GTSNPN, CDR2 SVGIG (reference sequence). V was pared by 7 bases and J by 4 bases, with 17 bases between. CDR3 length: 14 residues. Findings and caveats of the study: Anti-spike CD8 specificities were favored by VDJdb matching, whose results missed private and CD4 specificities.

The V gene is TRBV30, the J gene TRBJ2-1; D may correspond to TRBD1 or TRBD2 (6 bases each). The source of this sequence is an adult who was a healthcare worker with PCR-confirmed SARS-CoV-2 infection or an uninfected control (not recorded which). The source material was whole blood. Here the CDR3 DNA reads TGTGCCTCCCTAGGGGGGACGTCATACAATGAGCAGTTCTTC. Its translation: CASLGGTSYNEQFF.